What follows is one T cell receptor beta chain and its context. In the authors' workflow: For nucleated cells, counts were estimated from reference gene primer amplification. Measured with immunoSEQ multiplex PCR; TCRdb has only the in-frame clones, and not every one. V and J calls and clone size are given by that table; D and trimming were obtained from the DNA. The sample yields about 160,000 clones, over 80% seen once. This entry is derived from a study of blood T cell repertoires in COVID-19. Study details: Samples taken during acute and convalescent COVID-19 were collected in the United States, Italy and Spain. Sources were T cells, B-cell-depleted T cells, or PBMCs; the material itself was cDNA or gDNA.

Trimming at V came to 8 bases and at J to 0 bases, leaving 0 bases not matched to a gene. The CDR3 is 14 residues long. CDR1 and CDR2 (germline): MDHEN, SYDVKM. The rearrangement links TRBV28 to TRBJ1-3; 11 nucleotides match TRBD1. Sequences were obtained from peripheral blood. The TCR sequence derives from a woman aged 50 to 60 with acute or convalescent COVID-19. CDR3 DNA sequence: TGTGCCAGCGGGACAGGGGGCTCTGGAAACACCATATATTTT. Encoded protein: CASGTGGSGNTIYF. The complete variable domain, with remaining parts taken from reference TRBV28 and TRBJ1-3, reads DVKVTQSSRYLVKRTGEKVFLECVQDMDHENMFWYRQDPGLGLRLIYFSYDVKMKEKGDIPEGYSVSREKKERFSLILESASTNQTSMYLCASGTGGSGNTIYFGEGSWLTVV.